This record concerns one T cell receptor (beta chain) sequence. Its specificity is not known. This sample stems from a study of T cell responses to AZD1222 COVID-19 vaccine. CDR3 length: 19 amino acids. Trimming stripped 0 bases from V and 3 bases from J, with 21 bases between. Germline V gene data show CDR1 as SGHNT and CDR2 as YENEEA. Whole-study results and caveats: Possibly, clonal diversity was underestimated; donors were largely white British and included more females. Among AZD1222 vaccinees, only five or six were seropositive at baseline. Spike-specific TCR repertoires showed rising breadth and depth after two AZD1222 doses. No day 14 peak samples; only post-peak repertoires were characterized.

Some clones are missing from TCRdb's copy, which holds only in-frame ones; the method was immunoSEQ multiplex PCR. The sample shows over 100,000 clones, roughly 88% of them seen only once. This clonotype was sampled from an adult in good health. The sample in question was peripheral blood, obtained on day 0 of MenACWY control vaccination. V usage is TRBV11-3 and J usage is TRBJ2-1; possible D gene TRBD1, 5 bases. CDR3 region: CASSLDQAGSSISYNEQFF. In nucleotides, the CDR3 is TGTGCCAGCAGCTTAGATCAGGCAGGGTCATCCATAAGCTACAATGAGCAGTTCTTC.